This T cell receptor (beta chain) derives from a study of CD4 T cells in relation to SARS-CoV-2 and coronaviruses. Study at large: The restricting HLA molecule for shared crossreactive spike epitopes was mapped.

Unexposed donor CD4+ T cells date from 2011-2018, before the COVID-19 pandemic. The CDR3 contains 15 residues. Trimming cost V 4 bases and J 3 bases, with 17 bases left between them. The germline V gene has CDR1 SGHDT and CDR2 YYEEEE. Some clones are missing from TCRdb's copy, which holds only in-frame ones; the method was immunoSEQ multiplex PCR. The sample includes some 68,000 clones, about 92% of them seen just once. The sequencing input was naive CD4+ T cells from PBMCs. Noted subset: naive CD4+ T cells isolated by negative enrichment. The J gene is TRBJ2-7, the V gene TRBV5-6; the D gene could be TRBD1 or TRBD2 (5 bases each). The receptor comes from a human donor in good health. The CDR3 DNA reads as TGTGCCAGCAGCCCGGGACCGGGAACCCTCTACGAGCAGTACTTC. It codes for CASSPGPGTLYEQYF.